The rows below give T cell receptor beta chains drawn from one sample of a study of early T cells in non-severe SARS-CoV-2 infection. MiXCR, run by TCRdb on the 5' RACE reads, gives a single entry per CDR3 protein. The sample includes roughly 28,000 distinct CDR3 sequences, around 4% of them seen just once. Specimen: whole blood. All receptors derive from an adult who was a healthcare worker with PCR-confirmed SARS-CoV-2 infection or an uninfected control (not recorded which). Each CDR3 is given with its conserved first and last residue.

V gene: TRBV6-1; J gene: TRBJ1-4; CDR3 protein: CASSDSGGNEKLFF
V gene: TRBV7-8; J gene: TRBJ2-7; CDR3 protein: CASSPDRTQRGQYF
V gene: TRBV7-8; J gene: TRBJ2-7; CDR3 protein: CASSSPGVGQQYF
V gene: TRBV6-2/TRBV6-3; J gene: TRBJ2-7; CDR3 protein: CASSYSRYRNSSYEQYF
V gene: TRBV4-1; J gene: TRBJ2-5; CDR3 protein: CASSQSSNGGGGETQYF
V gene: TRBV12-3/TRBV12-4; J gene: TRBJ1-1; CDR3 protein: CASSYPSNYTEAFF
V gene: TRBV4-1; J gene: TRBJ2-3; CDR3 protein: CASSLADRADTQYF
V gene: TRBV20-1; J gene: TRBJ1-1; CDR3 protein: CSARDTRSNTEAFF
V gene: TRBV3-1; J gene: TRBJ2-2; CDR3 protein: CASSPQVNTGELFF
V gene: TRBV14; J gene: TRBJ2-1; CDR3 protein: CASSQGGTGNYNEQFF
V gene: TRBV28; J gene: TRBJ2-2; CDR3 protein: CASTGQYNTGELFF
V gene: TRBV15; J gene: TRBJ1-1; CDR3 protein: CATSQGFRGGTEAFF
V gene: TRBV6-4; J gene: TRBJ2-7; CDR3 protein: CASRDLAASTYEQYF
V gene: TRBV12-3/TRBV12-4; J gene: TRBJ2-3; CDR3 protein: CASSLGGPRTDTQYF
V gene: TRBV7-8; J gene: TRBJ1-1; CDR3 protein: CASSLEGVEAFF
V gene: TRBV7-6; J gene: TRBJ1-6; CDR3 protein: CASSPTNSPLHF
V gene: TRBV12-2; J gene: TRBJ2-7; CDR3 protein: CASRSYRLAGAEYEQYF
V gene: TRBV5-5; J gene: TRBJ2-7; CDR3 protein: CASITTTGSHEQYF
V gene: TRBV6-5; J gene: TRBJ2-1; CDR3 protein: CASSFTGTSGNEQFF
V gene: TRBV5-1; J gene: TRBJ2-3; CDR3 protein: CASSLGWGRSTDTQYF
V gene: TRBV4-1; J gene: TRBJ1-2; CDR3 protein: CASSHYGYTF
V gene: TRBV12-3/TRBV12-4; J gene: TRBJ1-5; CDR3 protein: CASTLGGQPQHF
V gene: TRBV11-2; J gene: TRBJ2-5; CDR3 protein: CASSPPFGTGGQETQYF
V gene: TRBV7-2; J gene: TRBJ2-3; CDR3 protein: CASSFNRVLDTQYF
V gene: TRBV5-5; J gene: TRBJ2-7; CDR3 protein: CASSLEAGLTYEQYF
V gene: TRBV5-1; J gene: TRBJ2-7; CDR3 protein: CASSDGGRAPPYEQYF
V gene: TRBV2; J gene: TRBJ2-7; CDR3 protein: CASTEREGHYEQYF
V gene: TRBV28; J gene: TRBJ2-5; CDR3 protein: CASSSGLRETQYF
V gene: TRBV12-3/TRBV12-4; J gene: TRBJ2-6; CDR3 protein: CASSLRGAGANVLTF
V gene: TRBV9; J gene: TRBJ2-5; CDR3 protein: CASSVVQGIAGGPETQYF
V gene: TRBV7-2; J gene: TRBJ2-1; CDR3 protein: CASSLALTTNEQFF
V gene: TRBV11-2; J gene: TRBJ2-3; CDR3 protein: CASRGLAGGPSTDTQYF
V gene: TRBV3-1; J gene: TRBJ2-5; CDR3 protein: CASSQPRLAHHQETQYF
V gene: TRBV2; J gene: TRBJ2-2; CDR3 protein: CASTYPGGAGELFF
V gene: TRBV20-1; J gene: TRBJ2-4; CDR3 protein: CSARGPLPLVAGENIQYF
V gene: TRBV16; J gene: TRBJ2-4; CDR3 protein: CASSQPPAKNIQYF
V gene: TRBV6-1; J gene: TRBJ2-3; CDR3 protein: CASSLAGGPDTQYF
V gene: TRBV4-1; J gene: TRBJ2-3; CDR3 protein: CASSPWPGADTQYF
V gene: TRBV4-1; J gene: TRBJ1-1; CDR3 protein: CASRVVGNTEAFF
V gene: TRBV6-2/TRBV6-3; J gene: TRBJ2-7; CDR3 protein: CASSYSSEGQYF
V gene: TRBV19; J gene: TRBJ2-7; CDR3 protein: CASSSGLAGVYEQYF
V gene: TRBV9; J gene: TRBJ1-3; CDR3 protein: CASRDSGNTIYF
V gene: TRBV5-1; J gene: TRBJ1-1; CDR3 protein: CASGSHAAEAFF
V gene: TRBV6-1; J gene: TRBJ2-1; CDR3 protein: CASSASGGYNEQFF
V gene: TRBV30; J gene: TRBJ1-3; CDR3 protein: CAWSSDSGNTIYF